One and the same sample provided the 2 T cell receptor beta chains below, sequenced in a study of OX40 agonist ivuxolimab in advanced cancers. Libraries were prepared by immunoSEQ multiplex PCR; TCRdb keeps only in-frame clonotypes and omits some of them. The sample lists 70,000 to 80,000 clones, 88% occurring once. The specimen comprised CD4+ or CD8+ T cells sorted from blood, sampled in a trial of the OX40 agonist ivuxolimab. Receptors were obtained from an adult with an advanced solid tumor such as melanoma, head and neck, liver or kidney cancer.

The gene calls are TRBV4-2 and TRBJ1-2, with D perhaps matching TRBD1 (5 bases). Germline values: CDR1 LGHNA, CDR2 YNFKEQ. Deletions cut 0 bases from V and 5 bases from J, with 10 bases between. This CDR3 is 14 amino acids long. CDR3 in amino acids: CASSQDLGPYGYTF. The CDR3 nucleotides are TGTGCCAGCAGCCAAGATTTGGGGCCGTATGGCTACACCTTC.

CDR3 protein: CASSLRGKANEKLFF. Here the CDR3 DNA reads TGTGCCAGCAGTTTGAGGGGGAAGGCGAATGAAAAACTGTTTTTT. The chain links TRBV28 to TRBJ1-4, with D possibly matching TRBD1 (6 bases). V was pared by 3 bases and J by 5 bases, with 13 bases between. The CDR3 extends over 15 amino acids. In germline, CDR1 is MDHEN, CDR2 SYDVKM. Using reference TRBV28 and TRBJ1-4 for the parts outside the CDR3, the full variable domain is DVKVTQSSRYLVKRTGEKVFLECVQDMDHENMFWYRQDPGLGLRLIYFSYDVKMKEKGDIPEGYSVSREKKERFSLILESASTNQTSMYLCASSLRGKANEKLFFGSGTQLSVL.